This TCR beta chain comes out of a study of T cell changes during pregnancy in multiple sclerosis. The V end was cut by 2 bases, the J end by 6 bases, with 8 bases between. The germline CDR1 and CDR2 sequences are LGHNA and YNFKEQ. The CDR3 has 14 amino acids. The protocol was immunoSEQ multiplex PCR, while the TCRdb copy is restricted to in-frame clones and leaves out a portion. The sample includes roughly 100,000 clones, 91% of them seen just once. Sequencing was performed on peripheral blood, taken after pregnancy. This sequence joins TRBV4-2 and TRBJ1-6; D gene uncertain. The receptor's source is a female donor in good health, enrolled as a control in a pregnancy study. CDR3 loop: CASSQQISNSPLHF. CDR3 DNA: TGTGCCAGCAGCCAACAGATCTCTAATTCACCCCTCCACTTT.